This T cell receptor (beta chain) stems from a study of T cell repertoires in cytomegalovirus infection. Trimming took 4 bases from V and 10 from J, leaving 20 bases between them. This CDR3 has 15 residues. This clonotype was seen repeatedly, ten times or more. Its antigen remains unknown. One entry per CDR3 protein, called by TCRdb with MiXCR from the reads. The data show 57,000 or so distinct CDR3 sequences, about 30% seen once. Sequenced material: PBMCs, sequenced either directly or after in vitro stimulation (not recorded which). The receptor was derived from a human donor in good health (CMV status not recorded). Some clones in this sample may be carry-over from other donors' samples. The chain is built from TRBV12-3 or TRBV12-4 and TRBJ2-1, with a tentative D call TRBD1 (5 bases). CDR3 in DNA: TGTGCCAGCAGTTCGTCAGGGTGGGTCCTACAGGAGCAGTTCTTC. It yields the protein CASSSSGWVLQEQFF.